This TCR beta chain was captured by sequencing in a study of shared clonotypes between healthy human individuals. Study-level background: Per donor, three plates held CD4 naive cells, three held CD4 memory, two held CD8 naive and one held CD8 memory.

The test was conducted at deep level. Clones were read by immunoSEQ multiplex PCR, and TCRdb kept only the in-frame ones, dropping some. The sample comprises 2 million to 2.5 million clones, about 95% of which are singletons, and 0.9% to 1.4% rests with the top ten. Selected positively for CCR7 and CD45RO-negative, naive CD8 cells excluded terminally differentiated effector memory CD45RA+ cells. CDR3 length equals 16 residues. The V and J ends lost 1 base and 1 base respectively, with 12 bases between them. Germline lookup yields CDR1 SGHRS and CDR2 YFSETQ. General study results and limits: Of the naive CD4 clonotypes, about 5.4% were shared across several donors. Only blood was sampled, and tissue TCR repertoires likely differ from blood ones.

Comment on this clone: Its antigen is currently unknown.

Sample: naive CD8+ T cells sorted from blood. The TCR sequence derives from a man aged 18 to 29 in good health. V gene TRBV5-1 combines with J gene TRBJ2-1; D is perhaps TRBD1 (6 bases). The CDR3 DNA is TGCGCCAGCAGCTTGAAAGGACAGCTTTCCTACAATGAGCAGTTCTTC. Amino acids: CASSLKGQLSYNEQFF.